This T cell receptor beta chain was captured in a study of cytomegalovirus exposure and HLA in healthy donors. Study-wide results and caveats: Previously analyzed data showed that most TCR beta V segments were productive at a frequency of about 90% or about 30%.

Healthy bone marrow donors made up the donor group. This CDR3 has 15 residues. With V trimmed by 3 bases and J by 4 bases, 5 bases remained unmatched. From germline, CDR1 is SEHNR and CDR2 FQNEAQ (reference sequence). This clone was counted once. The antigen is not known. With 60 Vbeta and 13 Jbeta primers, the PCR was carried out. TCRdb keeps only in-frame clones here, not all; method: immunoSEQ multiplex PCR. The sample comprises 150,000 to 200,000 clones, approximately 81% of which are singletons, and more than 2% rests with the top ten. This TCR was sampled from a man aged 18 to 35 in good health and CMV-seropositive. The source material was PBMCs. The chain recombines TRBV7-9 with TRBJ2-2; 7 positions match TRBD1. CDR3 coding DNA: TGTGCCAGCAGCTTCCCTAGGGACAGCACCGGGGAGCTGTTTTTT. Protein: CASSFPRDSTGELFF.